These T cell receptor beta chains were read from a single sample in a study of memory CD4+ T cells and cytomegalovirus serostatus. Sequencing was performed with immunoSEQ multiplex PCR; in TCRdb, only in-frame clones are kept and a portion is missing. In the table there are 45,000 to 60,000 clones, roughly 80% of which are singletons. Input material: memory CD4+ T cells from blood. These receptors were taken from an adult in good health and CMV-seropositive. CDR3s include the opening cysteine and the closing phenylalanine or tryptophan. D genes are given only for firm matches. Only some rows state a clone size, as once, few, many or a class for expanded clones.

D	V	J	size	CDR3	DNA
TRBD1	TRBV18	TRBJ2-5	-	CASSPGQEQETQYF	TGTGCCAGCTCCCCCGGACAGGAGCAAGAGACCCAGTACTTC
TRBD1	TRBV10-1	TRBJ2-2	few	CASSAFTGGTGELFF	TGCGCCAGCAGTGCGTTTACAGGGGGCACCGGGGAGCTGTTTTTT
TRBD1	TRBV10-3	TRBJ2-7	-	CAISEYSGTGGSEQYF	TGTGCCATCAGTGAGTACTCCGGGACAGGGGGCAGTGAGCAGTACTTC
-	TRBV10-3	TRBJ1-1	-	CAISESLGQGNTEAFF	TGTGCCATCAGTGAGTCTTTGGGGCAGGGGAACACTGAAGCTTTCTTT
TRBD1	TRBV5-4	TRBJ2-6	few	CASSWQTGAVPGANVLTF	TGTGCCAGCAGCTGGCAGACAGGGGCAGTACCTGGGGCCAACGTCCTGACTTTC
-	TRBV5-4	TRBJ2-7	-	CASSSQDSYEQYF	TGTGCCAGCAGCTCCCAGGACTCCTACGAGCAGTACTTC
-	TRBV5-1	TRBJ1-3	-	CASSLDPAGSGNTIYF	TGCGCCAGCAGCTTGGATCCAGCGGGCTCTGGAAACACCATATATTTT
-	TRBV28	TRBJ2-7	-	CASSSRGARTSRSYEQYF	TGTGCCAGCAGTTCTCGGGGGGCTCGGACCTCCCGATCCTACGAGCAGTACTTC
TRBD1	TRBV18	TRBJ1-6	-	CASSPDKGAGNSPLHF	TGTGCCAGCTCACCGGACAAGGGGGCAGGTAATTCACCCCTCCACTTT
-	TRBV7-9	TRBJ1-5	-	CASSLGGAQPQHF	TGTGCCAGCAGCTTAGGGGGGGCTCAGCCCCAGCATTTT
-	TRBV5-1	TRBJ1-3	-	CASREGFNSGNTIYF	TGCGCCAGCAGGGAGGGGTTTAACTCTGGAAACACCATATATTTT
-	TRBV6-1	TRBJ1-6	-	CASSEPAGADSPLHF	TGTGCCAGCAGTGAACCGGCAGGGGCGGATTCACCCCTCCACTTT
-	TRBV5-1	TRBJ2-7	-	CASSLGFPYEQYF	TGCGCCAGCAGCCTAGGGTTCCCCTACGAGCAGTACTTC
-	TRBV28	TRBJ1-2	-	CASSSQGGYGYTF	TGTGCCAGCAGTTCCCAGGGTGGCTATGGCTACACCTTC
TRBD1	TRBV9	TRBJ2-1	-	CASSSGQAGNEQFF	TGTGCCAGCAGCTCAGGACAGGCGGGCAATGAGCAGTTCTTC
-	TRBV7-8	TRBJ1-6	once	CASSLVVQVNSPLHF	TGTGCCAGCAGCTTAGTGGTACAGGTGAATTCACCCCTCCACTTT
TRBD1	TRBV4-3	TRBJ1-2	-	CASSPSDRGRYGYTF	TGCGCCAGCAGCCCCTCGGACAGGGGCCGATATGGCTACACCTTC
-	TRBV6-9	TRBJ1-6	once	CASSHRGSNSPLHF	TGTGCCAGCAGTCACAGAGGGAGTAATTCACCCCTCCACTTT
-	TRBV6-5	TRBJ2-3	-	CASRGGGENTDTQYF	TGTGCCAGCAGGGGCGGCGGGGAGAACACAGATACGCAGTATTTT
-	TRBV5-1	TRBJ1-1	-	CASSLGGQFEAFF	TGCGCCAGCAGCTTGGGGGGACAATTTGAAGCTTTCTTT
-	TRBV5-6	TRBJ2-3	-	CASSLVSSNTQYF	TGTGCCAGCAGCTTGGTATCCAGTAATACGCAGTATTTT
-	TRBV4-1	TRBJ2-5	few	CASSQDRGGAGETQYF	TGCGCCAGCAGCCAAGATCGAGGCGGGGCCGGGGAGACCCAGTACTTC
-	TRBV2	TRBJ1-1	-	CASSPGGATEAFF	TGTGCCAGCAGTCCGGGGGGGGCCACTGAAGCTTTCTTT
-	TRBV9	TRBJ1-6	-	CASSLGGNRPNSPLHF	TGTGCCAGCAGTCTTGGGGGTAATCGTCCTAATTCACCCCTCCACTTT
-	TRBV6-5	TRBJ1-2	-	CASRKTVTNYGYTF	TGTGCCAGCAGAAAGACAGTTACTAACTATGGCTACACCTTC
-	TRBV6-5	TRBJ2-7	-	CASSSWTDSYEQYF	TGTGCCAGCAGTTCCTGGACCGACTCCTACGAGCAGTACTTC
-	TRBV28	TRBJ2-7	-	CASSYTDYEQYF	TGTGCCAGCAGTTATACAGATTACGAGCAGTACTTC
-	TRBV10-1	TRBJ2-7	once	CASSAGYWPYEQYF	TGCGCCAGCAGTGCGGGGTATTGGCCCTACGAGCAGTACTTC
-	TRBV19	TRBJ2-3	-	CASNDREEDTQYF	TGTGCCAGTAACGACAGGGAGGAAGATACGCAGTATTTT
-	TRBV7-2	TRBJ1-6	-	CASSRESNSPLHF	TGTGCCAGCAGCCGGGAGAGTAATTCACCCCTCCACTTT
-	TRBV10-1	TRBJ1-3	-	CASSSPTGNTIYF	TGCGCCAGCAGTTCTCCTACTGGAAACACCATATATTTT
-	TRBV2	TRBJ1-2	-	CASRDRTNYGYTF	TGTGCCAGCAGGGATCGTACTAACTATGGCTACACCTTC
-	TRBV7-2	TRBJ1-2	-	CASSSPGTAVGYTF	TGTGCCAGCAGTTCTCCCGGGACCGCCGTGGGCTACACCTTC
-	TRBV7-9	TRBJ1-2	-	CASSLGDSLYYGYTF	TGTGCCAGCAGCTTAGGGGACTCACTTTACTATGGCTACACCTTC
-	TRBV29-1	TRBJ2-5	-	CSVEVVGKETQYF	TGCAGCGTTGAGGTCGTGGGGAAAGAGACCCAGTACTTC
-	TRBV6-4	TRBJ1-5	-	CASARESNQPQHF	TGTGCCAGCGCCCGGGAGAGCAATCAGCCCCAGCATTTT
-	TRBV5-6	TRBJ1-4	once	CASSLTGSRRTNEKLFF	TGTGCCAGCAGCTTGACAGGGTCGAGGAGAACTAATGAAAAACTGTTTTTT
-	TRBV6-1	TRBJ1-5	-	CASSGGKRPQHF	TGTGCCAGCAGTGGGGGAAAGAGGCCCCAGCATTTT
-	TRBV7-6	TRBJ1-2	-	CASSLAGQSTGYTF	TGTGCCAGCAGCTTAGCGGGACAATCCACTGGCTACACCTTC
-	TRBV29-1	TRBJ2-1	-	CSVDLRGGEQFF	TGCAGCGTTGATCTTAGGGGGGGTGAGCAGTTCTTC
TRBD1	TRBV6-5	TRBJ2-2	-	CASRRTGGVGELFF	TGTGCCAGCAGGCGGACAGGGGGGGTCGGGGAGCTGTTTTTT
-	TRBV7-6	TRBJ2-6	-	CASSLAHHSGANVLTF	TGTGCCAGCAGCTTAGCACACCACTCTGGGGCCAACGTCCTGACTTTC
TRBD1	TRBV6-5	TRBJ2-7	-	CASSLRDRGISYEQYF	TGTGCCAGCAGTTTGAGGGACAGGGGGATCTCCTACGAGCAGTACTTC
TRBD1	TRBV18	TRBJ1-1	few	CASSPTPGTANTEAFF	TGTGCCAGCTCACCGACTCCCGGGACAGCGAACACTGAAGCTTTCTTT
TRBD1	TRBV7-9	TRBJ1-1	once	CASSGRDSFFLNTEAFF	TGTGCCAGCAGCGGCCGGGACAGCTTTTTCTTGAACACTGAAGCTTTCTTT
-	TRBV5-1	TRBJ1-4	-	CASSRDTWNEKLFF	TGCGCCAGCAGCCGGGACACTTGGAATGAAAAACTGTTTTTT
-	TRBV5-1	TRBJ2-3	-	CASSIQGWGTDTQYF	TGCGCCAGCAGCATACAGGGTTGGGGCACAGATACGCAGTATTTT
-	TRBV13	TRBJ2-4	once	CASSFRAGQNIQYF	TGTGCCAGCAGCTTTAGGGCCGGGCAAAACATTCAGTACTTC
-	TRBV27	TRBJ1-5	-	CASSLVAGAFRPQHF	TGTGCCAGCAGTTTGGTAGCAGGGGCCTTTCGGCCCCAGCATTTT
TRBD1	TRBV5-6	TRBJ1-2	-	CASSTTGNYGYTF	TGTGCCAGCAGCACGACAGGGAACTATGGCTACACCTTC
-	TRBV2	TRBJ2-7	-	CASRVDRSYEQYF	TGTGCCAGCAGGGTTGACAGGTCCTACGAGCAGTACTTC
TRBD2	TRBV5-1	TRBJ2-3	-	CASSASGGAITDTQYF	TGCGCCAGCAGCGCTAGCGGGGGGGCCATCACAGATACGCAGTATTTT
TRBD1	TRBV10-2	TRBJ1-5	-	CASRSGTGVGNQPQHF	TGCGCCAGCAGATCCGGGACAGGGGTCGGCAATCAGCCCCAGCATTTT
-	TRBV7-9	TRBJ1-2	few	CASSSRTDGYTF	TGTGCCAGCAGCTCCCGGACAGATGGCTACACCTTC
-	TRBV6-1	TRBJ2-7	-	CASSEGVGLYEQYF	TGTGCCAGCAGTGAAGGGGTAGGACTCTACGAGCAGTACTTC
-	TRBV14	TRBJ1-1	once	CASSPNSVDPEAFF	TGTGCCAGCAGCCCCAACAGCGTGGATCCCGAAGCTTTCTTT
TRBD1	TRBV10-1	TRBJ1-2	-	CARRQGWESNYGYTF	TGCGCCAGGCGACAGGGGTGGGAAAGTAACTATGGCTACACCTTC
-	TRBV10-2	TRBJ1-2	-	CASSADSGRTYYYGYTF	TGCGCCAGCAGTGCGGACTCAGGCCGGACCTACTACTATGGCTACACCTTC
-	TRBV4-1	TRBJ1-1	-	CASSRGPIRGSGEAFF	TGCGCCAGCAGCCGCGGCCCAATCAGGGGATCGGGTGAAGCTTTCTTT